This T cell receptor (beta chain) was identified during a study of T cell responses to AZD1222 COVID-19 vaccine. General study results and limits: Among those given AZD1222, only five or six were seropositive at baseline.

Germline CDR1 reads SGHTA; CDR2 reads FQGNSA. The CDR3 consists of 12 residues. Trimming stripped 2 bases from V and 9 bases from J, with 8 bases between. Note on this clone: The target antigen is unknown.

The assay was immunoSEQ multiplex PCR, and TCRdb's table has in-frame clones only and misses some. Among some 170,000 clones, 85% to 90% were seen once, and the ten largest hold approximately 1.6%. This specimen was peripheral blood, taken on day 0 of AZD1222 vaccination. The receptor's source is an adult in good health. The rearrangement joins TRBV7-2 to TRBJ2-1; D remains unclear. CDR3 loop: CASSLSLLEQFF. Written as DNA, the CDR3 is TGTGCCAGCAGCTTATCCCTCCTTGAGCAGTTCTTC.